A selection of T cell receptor beta chains follows, all from one sample in a study of cytomegalovirus exposure and HLA in healthy donors. The data were produced by immunoSEQ multiplex PCR, yet TCRdb's version contains in-frame clones alone and is incomplete. This sample yields 110,000 to 150,000 clones, of which just over 70% are seen a single time; 1.5% to 2% belongs to the top ten. Sample: PBMCs. All receptors derive from a woman under 40 in good health and CMV-seronegative. CDR3s leave out the opening cysteine and the closing phenylalanine or tryptophan.

>TRBV5-1|13|TRBJ2-5
ASSRGLAGRETQY
>TRBV11-3|12|TRBJ1-6
ASSSTGVNSPLH
>TRBV19|13|TRBJ1-1
ASSIGGQGNTEAF
>TRBV11-2|10|TRBJ2-1
ASSLWLNEQF
>TRBV4-1|12|TRBJ1-2
ASSQEPVWHGYT
>TRBV7-9|12|TRBJ1-1
ASSLGTGPREAF
>TRBV28|13|TRBJ1-2
ASRPTGKANYGYT
>TRBV27|14|TRBJ2-1
ASTPLAGGLLNEQF
>TRBV9|12|TRBJ1-2
ASSVGQALYGYT
>TRBV6-4|11|TRBJ1-5
ASSRDREGPQH
>TRBV27|9|TRBJ1-1
ASAGSTEAF
>TRBV5-6|11|TRBJ1-2
ASSLDKGYGYT
>TRBV2|13|TRBJ2-2
ASRRTVLSTGELF
>TRBV2|11|TRBJ2-3
ASRAPGGDTQY
>TRBV6-5|11|TRBJ1-2
ASRGSGRIGYT
>TRBV27|12|TRBJ2-3
ASSFGTVTDTQY
>TRBV11-3|13|TRBJ2-7
ASRSRPDRGYEQY
>TRBV7-2|12|TRBJ2-1
ASRSTSGHNEQF
>TRBV13|10|TRBJ1-1
ASSLQGTEAF
>TRBV28|16|TRBJ2-3
ASSFLSGGARDTDTQY
>TRBV10-3|12|TRBJ2-1
AISDSKGDNEQF
>TRBV9|15|NA
ASSVGQGAAGAYEQY
>TRBV2|10|TRBJ1-4
ARQGTNEKLF
>TRBV6-5|11|TRBJ2-2
ASSPGLPGELF
>TRBV5-1|12|TRBJ1-6
ASSFSGGNSPLH
>TRBV5-1|11|TRBJ2-5
ASSLSGGETQY
>TRBV18|13|TRBJ2-7
ASSFYSSTSYEQY
>TRBV29-1|11|TRBJ2-5
SVAAGVQETQY
>TRBV5-1|13|TRBJ1-1
ASSLAVFQGTEAF
>TRBV28|10|TRBJ1-1
ASRRTGGRAF
>TRBV6-1|12|TRBJ2-6
ASMWSSGANVLT
>TRBV29-1|8|TRBJ2-1
SVSRNEQF
>TRBV6-5|12|TRBJ1-2
ASSYSIGGSGYT
>TRBV12-5|15|TRBJ2-4
ASVRNKMAGEVNIQY
>TRBV5-1|14|TRBJ1-1
ASSPGQLLMNTEAF
>TRBV10-3|13|TRBJ2-5
AISERQGARETQY
>TRBV7-6|13|TRBJ2-3
ASSPGGQGSDTQY